This T cell receptor (beta chain) is from a study of regulatory T cells in long-lasting Graves disease. Study-wide background: Graves' disease counted as persistent after over 5 years of antithyroid drugs with positive TSH receptor antibodies.

The CDR3 totals 13 residues. Germline V CDR1 and CDR2: WNHNN, SYGVQD (reference sequence). J lost 7 bases, V lost 2 bases, and 4 bases had no gene match. Researchers made TCR beta libraries by using iRepertoire HTBI primers and running Arm-PCR on CDR3 regions. TCRdb re-derived calls from the multiplex PCR reads in MiXCR, one entry per CDR3 protein. The data show 700,000 or so distinct CDR3 sequences, with 30% seen just once and about two fifths held by the top ten. Study findings and constraints: The study found lower TCR diversity in persistent Graves' patients than in newly diagnosed ones.

Time point of the sample: persistent/refractory GD, antithyroid drugs over 5 years with positive TRAb. PBMCs provided the RNA from which the TCR library was made. With regard to this clonotype: Its antigen is as yet unknown.

The rearrangement links TRBV10-1 to TRBJ1-1; 7 nucleotides line up with TRBD1. The material was peripheral blood mononuclear cells (PBMCs), obtained when the disease was refractory, from a patient treated with antithyroid drugs. This clonotype originated in a female donor with Graves disease. CDR3 bases: TGCGCCAGCAGTGAGCAGACAGGGCATGAAGCTTTCTTT. Protein product: CASSEQTGHEAFF.